The present T cell receptor beta chain was sequenced within a study of blood T cell repertoires in COVID-19. Turning to the study itself: Both acute and convalescent COVID-19 samples were obtained from the United States, Italy and Spain.

Clones were read by immunoSEQ multiplex PCR, and TCRdb kept only the in-frame ones, dropping some. The sample holds tens of thousands of clones; 90% are singletons and the top ten take about 1.3%. The sequence came from a man aged 55 to 70 with acute or convalescent COVID-19. Sequencing was done on a sample of peripheral blood.

The CDR3 sequence: CASSVVSTEAFF. The CDR3 DNA reads TGTGCCAGCAGTGTTGTATCCACTGAAGCTTTCTTT. This chain joins TRBV2 and TRBJ1-1; D is unclear. Germline V gene sequence: CDR1 SNHLY, CDR2 FYNNEI. The CDR3 covers 12 residues. V lost 4 bases to trimming and J lost 4 bases, with 7 bases between them. The full variable domain, in which reference TRBV2 and TRBJ1-1 provide the parts outside the CDR3, is EPEVTQTPSHQVTQMGQEVILRCVPISNHLYFYWYRQILGQKVEFLVSFYNNEISEKSEIFDDQFSVERPDGSNFTLKIRSTKLEDSAMYFCASSVVSTEAFFGQGTRLTVV.